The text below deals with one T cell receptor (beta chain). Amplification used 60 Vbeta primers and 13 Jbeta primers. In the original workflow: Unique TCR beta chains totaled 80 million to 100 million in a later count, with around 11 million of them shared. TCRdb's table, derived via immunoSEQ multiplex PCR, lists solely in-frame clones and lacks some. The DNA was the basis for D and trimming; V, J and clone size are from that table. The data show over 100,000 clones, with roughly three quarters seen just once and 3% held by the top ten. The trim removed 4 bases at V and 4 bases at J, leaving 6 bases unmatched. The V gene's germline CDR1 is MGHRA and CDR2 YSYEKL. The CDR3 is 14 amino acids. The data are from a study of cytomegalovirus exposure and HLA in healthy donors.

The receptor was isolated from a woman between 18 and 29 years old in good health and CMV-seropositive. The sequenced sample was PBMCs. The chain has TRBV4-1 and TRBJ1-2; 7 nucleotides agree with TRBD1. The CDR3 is CASSPEGDSYGYTF. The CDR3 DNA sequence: TGCGCCAGCAGCCCCGAGGGGGACAGCTATGGCTACACCTTC.